This is a list of T cell receptor beta chains from one sample in a study of cytomegalovirus exposure and HLA in healthy donors. Sequencing used immunoSEQ multiplex PCR; TCRdb keeps in-frame clones, though not all of them. In the table there are over 75,000 clones, roughly 80% of which are singletons. Sequencing was carried out using PBMCs. The receptors shown here come from a woman in her fifties or sixties in good health and CMV-seronegative. The CDR3 runs from the conserved cysteine through the conserved F or W. A D gene is named only where the DNA matches it firmly. Clone size is stated in some rows and not others, as once, few, many or a class when expanded.

TRBV11-2	TRBJ2-4	-	few	CASSLVEGDIQYF	TGTGCCAGCAGCTTAGTTGAGGGGGACATTCAGTACTTC
TRBV9	TRBJ1-2	-	once	CASSVGAAGYGYTF	TGTGCCAGCAGCGTAGGGGCAGCAGGGTATGGCTACACCTTC
TRBV5-5	TRBJ2-7	TRBD1	-	CASSLATGESYEQYF	TGTGCCAGCAGCTTGGCAACAGGGGAAAGTTACGAGCAGTACTTC
TRBV7-9	TRBJ2-1	TRBD2	-	CASSSGLAGFYNEQFF	TGTGCCAGCAGCTCCGGACTAGCGGGGTTCTACAATGAGCAGTTCTTC
TRBV2	TRBJ1-5	TRBD1	once	CASSQGQGAGQPQHF	TGTGCCAGTTCCCAGGGCCAGGGGGCCGGTCAGCCCCAGCATTTT
TRBV10-1	TRBJ2-1	-	-	CASSESGGYNEQFF	TGCGCCAGCAGTGAGTCGGGGGGCTACAATGAGCAGTTCTTC
TRBV6-5	TRBJ1-1	-	-	CASSYRTPGGNTEAFF	TGTGCCAGCAGTTACAGGACCCCGGGAGGGAACACTGAAGCTTTCTTT
TRBV28	TRBJ2-5	TRBD1	-	CASSSPRDRAEETQYF	TGTGCCAGCAGTTCCCCCCGGGACAGGGCTGAAGAGACCCAGTACTTC
TRBV5-6	TRBJ2-3	-	-	CASSPEPTGTRQYF	TGTGCCAGCAGCCCCGAACCGACCGGGACAAGGCAGTATTTT
TRBV6-5	TRBJ1-2	TRBD1	-	CASSYRAGGYGYTF	TGTGCCAGCAGTTACCGAGCAGGGGGCTATGGCTACACCTTC
TRBV7-6	TRBJ2-1	TRBD1	-	CASSLRGLHNEQFF	TGTGCCAGCAGCTTGAGGGGGCTCCACAATGAGCAGTTCTTC
TRBV7-2	TRBJ2-7	TRBD1	-	CASSTGAGRYEQYF	TGTGCCAGCAGTACAGGGGCGGGTCGATACGAGCAGTACTTC
TRBV30	TRBJ1-1	-	-	CAWNLQGFAFF	TGTGCCTGGAACTTACAGGGATTCGCTTTCTTT
TRBV9	TRBJ2-5	-	-	CASSPWAIGQETQYF	TGTGCCAGCAGCCCATGGGCTATCGGTCAAGAGACCCAGTACTTC
TRBV4-3	TRBJ1-6	-	few	CASSQDSGGGSYNSPLHF	TGCGCCAGCAGCCAAGATTCGGGGGGAGGGTCCTATAATTCACCCCTCCACTTT
TRBV5-6	TRBJ2-7	TRBD2	-	CASSSGTSSYEQYF	TGTGCCAGCAGCTCCGGGACTAGCTCCTACGAGCAGTACTTC
TRBV18	TRBJ1-1	TRBD1	-	CASSLRTGDTEAFF	TGTGCCAGCTCACTGAGGACAGGGGACACTGAAGCTTTCTTT
TRBV7-2	TRBJ2-1	TRBD2	once	CASSRLAGDLRNEQFF	TGTGCCAGCAGCCGACTAGCGGGAGATCTCCGCAATGAGCAGTTCTTC
TRBV5-1	TRBJ1-4	-	-	CASSYRLTGGEKLFF	TGCGCCAGCAGTTACCGACTGACGGGAGGTGAAAAACTGTTTTTT
TRBV30	TRBJ2-1	-	few	CAWRGGIYNEQFF	TGTGCCTGGAGAGGAGGGATCTACAATGAGCAGTTCTTC